This entry features one T cell receptor beta chain sequence. The data originate from a study of preoperative IRX-2 immunotherapy in early breast cancer. TCRdb keeps only in-frame clones here, not all; method: immunoSEQ multiplex PCR. The sample has about 26,000 clones, roughly 89% seen once; the top ten hold roughly 10%. Germline V gene sequence: CDR1 SGHNT, CDR2 YYREEE (reference sequence). This CDR3 region has 16 residues. Unmatched junction bases numbered 8, after V lost 3 bases and J lost 5 bases. Treatment here: preoperative locoregional IRX-2 cytokine immunotherapy. The clonotype was recovered from a human donor with breast cancer. The genes are TRBV5-4 and TRBJ2-5, with TRBD2 matching over 12 bases. Collection took place from a patient treated with IRX-2 immunotherapy. CDR3 DNA: TGTGCCAGCAGCTCCAGGCTAGCGGGGGGGCAGGAGACCCAGTACTTC. It codes for CASSSRLAGGQETQYF.